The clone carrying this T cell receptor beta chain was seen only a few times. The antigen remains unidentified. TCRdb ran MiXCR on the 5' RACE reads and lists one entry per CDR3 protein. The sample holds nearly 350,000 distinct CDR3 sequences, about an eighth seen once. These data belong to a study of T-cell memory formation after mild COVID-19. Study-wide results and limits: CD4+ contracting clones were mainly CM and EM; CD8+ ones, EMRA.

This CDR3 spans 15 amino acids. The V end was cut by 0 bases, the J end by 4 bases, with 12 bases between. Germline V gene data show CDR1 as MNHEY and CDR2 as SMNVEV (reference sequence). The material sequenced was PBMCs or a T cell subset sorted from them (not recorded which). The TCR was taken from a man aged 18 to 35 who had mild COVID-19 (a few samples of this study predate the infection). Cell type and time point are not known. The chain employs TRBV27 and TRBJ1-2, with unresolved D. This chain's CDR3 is CASSLSRGGSYGYTF. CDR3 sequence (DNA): TGTGCCAGCAGTTTATCCCGAGGAGGGAGCTATGGCTACACCTTC.